The entry below gives a single T cell receptor beta chain sequence along with its context. What this receptor recognizes is not known. The input lacks base qualities; no much larger clone sits a single base away. Healthy HIV-negative adults with no recently reported acute infections or vaccinations were included as donors. Every donor was a Caucasian adult residing in Nashville, Tennessee, USA. Magnetic negative selection was used to enrich CD4+ T cells, after which naive cells were positively selected on CD45RA and the negative fraction became the memory subset. Blood was obtained by leukapheresis, after which PBMCs were separated by Ficoll-Histopaque density gradient centrifugation and cryopreserved in liquid nitrogen vapor phase. Purity and quantity of every magnetically sorted T cell population were checked by analytical flow cytometry. From each sorted fraction, genomic DNA was isolated and quantified by UV absorbance on a Nanodrop 2000c.

This entry belongs to a study of shared clonotypes between healthy human individuals (dated by TCRdb to 2018 to 2021). Study-wide context: A couple of women and a few men aged 18 to 49 years were included in the cohort. For each donor, CD4 naive and CD4 memory were each run on three plates, CD8 naive on two plates, and CD8 memory on one plate. The study deeply sequenced blood TCR repertoires of about five healthy adults to estimate repertoire size and the extent of clonotype sharing between individuals. To increase sequencing depth and limit assay-specific biases, TCR repertoire library preparation and sequencing were carried out by different laboratories using diverse techniques. Per donor, leukapheresis produced somewhere between about 0.85 and 9.5 billion PBMCs.

There are 15 amino acids in the CDR3, from cysteine to phenylalanine inclusive. Solely the CDR3 DNA is kept, with 45 bases framed from the first base. Taken from the germline V gene, the CDR1 and CDR2 loops are SGHTA and FQGNSA. Relative to germline, V is missing 2 bases and J is missing 7 bases, with 6 bases of the junction outside any gene match. Paper-wide results and their limitations: Based on pairwise subsampling, the degree of clonotype sharing among donors was expected to be affected by sequencing depth. Incomplete sequencing was indicated by rarefaction of sorted-subset datasets, despite the large sequencing depth. Compared with non-shared clonotypes, clonotypes shared by all four sorted-subset donors had higher generation probabilities. Sampling was restricted to blood, and TCR repertoires in tissue are likely to differ from TCR repertoires in blood. Naive subsets generally had larger estimated clonotype richness than memory subsets did. Roughly 5% of naive CD4, around 3.6% of naive CD8, about 2.1% of memory CD4, and about 0.4% of memory CD8 clonotypes were shared across several donors. The genetic and exposure-history diversity represented was limited by the small number of donors.

Using the deep immunoSEQ assay, multiplex PCR amplified TCR CDR3 regions from genomic DNA. Genomic DNA extracted from each cell subset was distributed evenly over all wells of several immunoSEQ 96-well plates, and each plate served as one replicate. For sorted subsets, about 200 ng genomic DNA, equal to 25,000 to 35,000 T cell genomes, was loaded into each replicate PCR. Purified libraries were measured with a Qubit 3.0 fluorometer, size-checked on a Bioanalyzer 2100, and measured again with the KAPA Library Quantification kit. Every immunoSEQ 96-well plate was sequenced on a dedicated single-read 150-cycle Illumina NextSeq 550 flow cell. The study's own analysis went as follows. Because the immunoSEQ output included only junctional sequences and no quality scores, the filtering could not be the same as the filtering used for full-length reads. Sequences were annotated with PyIR, a Python wrapper for IgBLAST v1.9, and V/J genes and CDR3 were assigned using IMGT germline references. Reads with weak V/J assignments (E-value above 1e-6), missing CDR3, stop codons, out-of-frame junctions, or ambiguous translated residues were removed. A V3J clonotype was defined by an identical inferred V gene, J gene, and CDR3 amino acid sequence. The percentage overlap between two repertoires was calculated by dividing the number of shared unique clonotypes by the size of the smaller repertoire. RTK rarefaction, the Chao1 estimator, and Recon v2.1 estimates of unobserved clonotypes were used to assess repertoire richness. OLGA was used to compute generation probabilities for all TCRbeta clonotypes that the gDNA method yielded from a handful of donors. What TCRdb holds here is the immuneACCESS table cut down to in-frame rearrangements. Part of the clones is not present; checked against another copy, under half of the missing clones reflect an unresolved V gene, and the others are unexplained. The V and J calls and clone size are taken from that table; D and trimming were inferred from the DNA. A total of 2 million to 2.5 million clones appear in this sample, around 90% of them only once. Approximately 0.41% of the sample is taken by the ten largest.

The clonotype originates from a man aged 18 to 29 in good health. Some clones in this sample may be carry-over from other donors' samples. This chain is built from TRBV7-2 and TRBJ2-5; 11 bases in between match TRBD1. The specimen sequenced was naive CD4+ T cells from PBMCs. The sample's cell subset or site, from its label and the paper: CD45RA+ positively selected. The bases read TGTGCCAGCAGCTTAAAAAGGACAGGGGGCAGGACCCAGTACTTC. Its protein product is CASSLKRTGGRTQYF. Beyond the CDR3, the reference TRBV7-2 and TRBJ2-5 genes provide the residues; the full variable domain reads: GAGVSQSPSNKVTEKGKDVELRCDPISGHTALYWYRQSLGQGLEFLIYFQGNSAPDKSGLPSDRFSAERTGGSVSTLTIQRTQQEDSAVYLCASSLKRTGGRTQYFGPGTRLLVL.